These 20 T cell receptor beta chains originate from one sample sequenced in a study of early T cells in non-severe SARS-CoV-2 infection. TCRdb reanalysed the 5' RACE reads using MiXCR and keeps one entry per CDR3 protein. This table holds about 25,000 distinct CDR3 sequences, about 4.7% found once. The material sequenced was whole blood. These receptors originate from an adult who was a healthcare worker with PCR-confirmed SARS-CoV-2 infection or an uninfected control (not recorded which).

This clonotype was detected many times. The J gene is TRBJ2-7, the V gene TRBV30; TRBD2 is a possible D gene (7 bases). CDR3 length: 15 amino acids. V was trimmed by 0 bases and J by 7 bases, leaving 19 bases between them. Germline V gives CDR1 GTSNPN, CDR2 SVGIG (reference sequence). The CDR3 DNA follows: TGTGCCTGGAGTGTACTTCGAGGGAGGGGGGCAGAGCAGTACTTC. Amino acid sequence: CAWSVLRGRGAEQYF.

As to this clonotype: A read error is possible here, since a much larger clone lies one base away. The genes are TRBV19 and TRBJ2-1; D assignment may be TRBD1 or TRBD2 (7 bases each). V dropped 6 bases and J dropped 7 bases, with 19 bases sitting between them. CDR1 and CDR2 (germline): LNHDA, SQIVND (reference sequence). The CDR3 contains 15 residues. The DNA for the CDR3 is TGTGCCAGTAGACGTTCACAGGGGAGGGGGAATGAGCAGTTCTTC. Translating it yields CASRRSQGRGNEQFF.

This clonotype was detected many times. The gene calls are TRBV5-5 and TRBJ2-7; D call uncertain. This CDR3 region has 13 residues. Per germline, CDR1 SGHKS and CDR2 YYEKEE (reference sequence). Deletions cut 1 base from V and 3 bases from J, with 8 bases between. The CDR3 region has the DNA TGTGCCAGCAGCTTGATGGGTGTCTACGAGCAGTACTTC. This translates into CASSLMGVYEQYF. Variable domain in full (rest from reference TRBV5-5 and TRBJ2-7): DAGVTQSPTHLIKTRGQQVTLRCSPISGHKSVSWYQQVLGQGPQFIFQYYEKEERGRGNFPDRFSARQFPNYSSELNVNALLLGDSALYLCASSLMGVYEQYFGPGTRLTVT.

This clonotype was seen a handful of times. The chain joins TRBV29-1 to TRBJ2-5; 7 nucleotides match TRBD2. The germline gives CDR1 SQVTM, CDR2 ANQGSEA. The CDR3 has 11 residues. The V segment lost 6 bases and the J segment 9 bases; nucleotides outside the gene matches: 7. Here the CDR3 DNA reads TGCAGCGTGTCGGGAAGCGGGGCCCAGTACTTC. It specifies CSVSGSGAQYF.

The genes are TRBV28 and TRBJ1-4; a possible D gene is TRBD1 (6 bases). The V gene lost 5 bases and the J gene lost 5 bases, with 15 bases spanning the gap. CDR1 is MDHEN and CDR2 is SYDVKM in the germline V gene. The CDR3 is made up of 15 amino acids. The CDR3 DNA reads TGTGCCAGCAGTAGTACAGGGAAAAGGAATGAAAAACTGTTTTTT. The encoded protein is CASSSTGKRNEKLFF. Together with reference TRBV28 and TRBJ1-4, the CDR3 gives the full variable domain: DVKVTQSSRYLVKRTGEKVFLECVQDMDHENMFWYRQDPGLGLRLIYFSYDVKMKEKGDIPEGYSVSREKKERFSLILESASTNQTSMYLCASSSTGKRNEKLFFGSGTQLSVL.

This clonotype was counted at least ten times. This chain joins TRBV20-1 and TRBJ2-7; 7 positions match TRBD1. This CDR3 region has 14 residues. V was clipped by 5 bases and J by 2 bases; unmatched bases: 9. Germline V CDR1 and CDR2: DFQATT, SNEGSKA (reference sequence). CDR3 protein: CSALPGQPPYEQYF. For the CDR3, the DNA is TGCAGTGCTTTGCCGGGACAGCCTCCCTACGAGCAGTACTTC.

This clonotype was counted at least ten times. The V call is TRBV7-3, the J call TRBJ1-4; no clear D. There are 14 residues in the CDR3. V shed 5 bases and J shed 7 bases, with 14 bases lying between them. The germline V gene encodes CDR1 SGHTA and CDR2 FQGTGA. This CDR3 is CASSAHPEGEKLFF. CDR3 DNA: TGTGCCAGCAGCGCACACCCCGAGGGTGAAAAACTGTTTTTT.

The chain joins TRBV5-1 to TRBJ2-7, with D unclear. The CDR3 is 14 amino acids. V lost 5 bases and J 2 bases, leaving 14 bases between the germline ends. Germline-derived CDR1 and CDR2 are SGHRS and YFSETQ. CDR3 in DNA: TGCGCCAGCAGGTTATCCGGAAGGACCTACGAGCAGTACTTC. It translates to CASRLSGRTYEQYF.

This clonotype was seen at least ten times. The chain carries TRBV7-2 and TRBJ2-5, with TRBD2 as a possible D gene (5 bases). The CDR3 runs to 15 residues. Between the trimmed V and J ends, which lost 1 base and 2 bases, there was a span of 11 bases. CDR1 and CDR2 from the germline V gene are SGHTA and FQGNSA. The CDR3 spells CASSLVVRAQETQYF. CDR3 nucleotides: TGTGCCAGCAGCTTAGTGGTGAGGGCACAAGAGACCCAGTACTTC. Supplemented by reference TRBV7-2 and TRBJ2-5, the full variable domain reads GAGVSQSPSNKVTEKGKDVELRCDPISGHTALYWYRQSLGQGLEFLIYFQGNSAPDKSGLPSDRFSAERTGGSVSTLTIQRTQQEDSAVYLCASSLVVRAQETQYFGPGTRLLVL.

This clonotype was seen repeatedly, ten times or more. The chain carries TRBV15 and TRBJ1-4, with D perhaps matching TRBD1 (6 bases). CDR1 LNHNV and CDR2 YYDKDF come from the germline V gene (reference sequence). The CDR3 is made up of 15 amino acids. Trimming left V 1 base short and J 6 bases short, with 12 bases between. The chain's CDR3 is CATSRVRQEHEKLFF. The CDR3, as DNA: TGTGCCACCAGCAGAGTTCGACAGGAGCATGAAAAACTGTTTTTT.

This clonotype occurred many times. V and J are TRBV7-9 and TRBJ2-3; D might be TRBD1 (5 bases). CDR3 size: 14 residues. CDR1 is SEHNR and CDR2 is FQNEAQ in the germline V gene (reference sequence). V was pared by 5 bases and J by 7 bases, with 16 bases between. The CDR3 region has the DNA TGTGCCAGCAGCCCGGACACCGTCCGTAATACGCAGTATTTT. This codes for CASSPDTVRNTQYF.

This clonotype was recorded at least ten times. This chain connects TRBV3-1 to TRBJ2-2, with 7 bases fitting TRBD1. The CDR3 loop spans 16 amino acids. Germline CDR1 LGHDT, CDR2 YNNKEL (reference sequence). V lost 1 base, J lost 5 bases, and 7 bases stayed unmatched. CDR3 in amino acids: CASSQVRAGGTGELFF. The DNA for the CDR3 is TGTGCCAGCAGCCAAGTTAGGGCAGGGGGAACCGGGGAGCTGTTTTTT.

This clonotype was picked up many times. This rearrangement joins TRBV6-1 to TRBJ1-5; unclear D gene. The CDR3 is made up of 13 amino acids. V lost 2 bases, J lost 11 bases, and 13 bases lay in between. Germline CDR1 is MNHNS and CDR2 is SASEGT. The CDR3 DNA sequence: TGTGCCAGCAGTGAAATGGGCCCGTCGGCCCAGCATTTT. It yields the protein CASSEMGPSAQHF.

This clonotype was observed at least ten times. The CDR3 spells CASILRQGEHNEQFF. CDR3 DNA sequence: TGTGCCAGCATCCTAAGACAGGGGGAGCACAATGAGCAGTTCTTC. The chain recombines TRBV6-6 with TRBJ2-1; 9 bases fit TRBD1. The V gene end was trimmed by 7 bases and the J gene end by 5 bases; junction bases not matched to a gene: 9. CDR3 length equals 15 residues. The V gene's germline CDR1 is MNHNY and CDR2 SVGAGI (reference sequence).

In this sample, this clonotype turned up many times. V is TRBV29-1 and J is TRBJ2-5, with unresolved D. V lost 2 bases and J 4 bases, leaving 8 bases between the germline ends. CDR1 SQVTM and CDR2 ANQGSEA come from the germline V gene. This CDR3 is built from 12 residues. The CDR3 loop is CSVENPRETQYF. CDR3 bases: TGCAGCGTTGAAAACCCTAGAGAGACCCAGTACTTC. The full variable domain, its missing parts supplied by reference TRBV29-1 and TRBJ2-5, is SAVISQKPSRDICQRGTSLTIQCQVDSQVTMMFWYRQQPGQSLTLIATANQGSEATYESGFVIDKFPISRPNLTFSTLTVSNMSPEDSSIYLCSVENPRETQYFGPGTRLLVL.

Ten or more counts support this clonotype. This chain joins TRBV7-6 and TRBJ2-7; TRBD1 matches at 11 bases. J lost 4 bases, V lost 5 bases, and 4 bases had no gene match. Germline CDR1 and CDR2: SGHVS and FNYEAQ. The CDR3 covers 14 residues. CDR3 in DNA: TGTGCCAGCAGCCGAGGGGACAGGGGGTACGAGCAGTACTTC. Protein product: CASSRGDRGYEQYF.

This clonotype was recorded many times. The chain carries TRBV10-3 and TRBJ2-1; D is undetermined. Germline CDR1 and CDR2: ENHRY and SYGVKD. This CDR3 region has 14 residues. The V end lost 2 bases, the J end lost 7 bases, and 12 bases lay between the germline ends. The DNA for the CDR3 is TGTGCCATCAGTGAGGATGGGGTTTGGAATGAGCAGTTCTTC. This translates into CAISEDGVWNEQFF.

The gene calls are TRBV18 and TRBJ2-5, with 7 positions matching TRBD1. Germline CDR1 KGHSH, CDR2 LQKENI. The CDR3 totals 13 residues. V shed 3 bases, J shed 3 bases, and the junction held 1 base outside the gene matches. CDR3 region: CASSPGQKETQYF. CDR3 in DNA: TGTGCCAGCTCACCGGGACAGAAAGAGACCCAGTACTTC.

This clonotype has a count of ten or more. The chain has TRBV11-1 and TRBJ2-7; D unresolved. This CDR3 has 14 residues. V lost 1 base, J lost 3 bases, and 10 bases lay in between. Germline assignment: CDR1 SGHAT and CDR2 FQDESV (reference sequence). CDR3 amino acids: CASSLGRLVYEQYF. The CDR3 DNA follows: TGTGCCAGCAGCTTAGGTCGGCTAGTCTACGAGCAGTACTTC.

This clonotype appeared many times. This chain joins TRBV18 and TRBJ1-1; unclear D gene. Trimming took 1 base from V and 11 from J, leaving 17 bases between them. The CDR3 runs to 14 residues. Germline CDR1 reads KGHSH; CDR2 reads LQKENI. CDR3 bases: TGTGCCAGCTCACCACAGGGTTTAAGGAGTTGGGCTTTCTTT. It translates to CASSPQGLRSWAFF.